Listed below are T cell receptor beta chains from one sample, sequenced in a study of T cells in localized non-small cell lung cancer. The method was immunoSEQ multiplex PCR; TCRdb's version includes in-frame clones alone and lacks a portion of them. Of about 20,000 clones in the sample, roughly 83% were seen once. The material sequenced was peripheral blood, taken before any cancer treatment. The receptors originated from a man aged 40 to 70 with stage I lung adenocarcinoma. The CDR3 runs from the conserved cysteine through the conserved F or W. The order of the fields is V gene, D gene, clone size, J gene, CDR3 protein, CDR3 DNA. A D gene is named only where the DNA matches it firmly. A row's size may be missing; if present it is once, few, many or a size class.

>TRBV7-9|NA|few|TRBJ2-5
CASSLALTGQETQYF
TGTGCCAGCAGCTTAGCTCTTACGGGCCAAGAGACCCAGTACTTC
>TRBV4-3|NA|NA|TRBJ1-1
CASSQEPLESTEAFF
TGCGCCAGCAGCCAAGAGCCGCTGGAGAGCACTGAAGCTTTCTTT
>TRBV27|TRBD1|NA|TRBJ1-4
CASSLTPYRGHGEKLFF
TGTGCCAGCAGTCTCACTCCATACAGGGGGCACGGTGAAAAACTGTTTTTT
>TRBV7-2|NA|NA|TRBJ1-1
CASSLGPGEAEAFF
TGTGCCAGCAGCTTAGGACCAGGGGAAGCTGAAGCTTTCTTT
>TRBV18|TRBD1|NA|TRBJ1-2
CASSPGTDYGYTF
TGTGCCAGCTCACCCGGGACAGACTATGGCTACACCTTC
>TRBV19|TRBD1|once|TRBJ2-2
CASSIYRGRTGELFF
TGTGCCAGTAGTATATACAGGGGAAGGACCGGGGAGCTGTTTTTT
>TRBV5-5|TRBD1|NA|TRBJ1-4
CASSFRGAGTGDEKLFF
TGTGCCAGCAGCTTCCGGGGAGCCGGGACAGGGGATGAAAAACTGTTTTTT
>TRBV9|TRBD2|NA|TRBJ2-1
CASSAHSSGLYNEQFF
TGTGCCAGCAGCGCGCATTCTAGCGGGCTTTACAATGAGCAGTTCTTC
>TRBV28|NA|NA|TRBJ2-3
CASSSLGGTDTQYF
TGTGCCAGCAGTTCCTTAGGGGGCACAGATACGCAGTATTTT
>TRBV13|NA|NA|TRBJ2-2
CASSFGVLLSGAGTGELFF
TGTGCCAGCAGCTTCGGGGTACTTCTTAGCGGAGCGGGCACCGGGGAGCTGTTTTTT
>TRBV11-3|TRBD2|NA|TRBJ2-7
CASSLDPPSGRPPYEQYF
TGTGCCAGCAGCTTAGATCCCCCCAGCGGGAGGCCACCCTACGAGCAGTACTTC
>TRBV10-3|TRBD2|NA|TRBJ2-7
CAISDGTSGYEQYF
TGTGCCATCAGTGACGGGACTAGCGGCTACGAGCAGTACTTC
>TRBV30|NA|few|TRBJ1-1
CAWSTSDILNTEAFF
TGTGCCTGGAGTACCTCGGACATACTGAACACTGAAGCTTTCTTT
>TRBV10-1|TRBD1|once|TRBJ2-7
CASIADREGSYEQYF
TGCGCCAGCATTGCTGACAGGGAAGGCTCCTACGAGCAGTACTTC
>TRBV7-3|NA|NA|TRBJ2-1
CASSPGYNEQFF
TGTGCCAGCAGCCCAGGGTACAATGAGCAGTTCTTC
>TRBV4-3|TRBD2|few|TRBJ2-1
CASSPTAGPYNEQFF
TGCGCCAGCAGCCCGACAGCGGGGCCCTACAATGAGCAGTTCTTC
>TRBV5-4|NA|NA|TRBJ1-2
CASSLATRGDYGYTF
TGTGCCAGCAGCTTGGCTACTAGAGGTGACTATGGCTACACCTTC
>TRBV11-2|NA|NA|TRBJ1-2
CASSLEGSVNYGYTF
TGTGCCAGCAGCTTAGAGGGTTCGGTTAACTATGGCTACACCTTC
>TRBV13|NA|NA|TRBJ1-1
CASSPGNLNTEAFF
TGTGCCAGCAGCCCTGGAAATTTGAACACTGAAGCTTTCTTT